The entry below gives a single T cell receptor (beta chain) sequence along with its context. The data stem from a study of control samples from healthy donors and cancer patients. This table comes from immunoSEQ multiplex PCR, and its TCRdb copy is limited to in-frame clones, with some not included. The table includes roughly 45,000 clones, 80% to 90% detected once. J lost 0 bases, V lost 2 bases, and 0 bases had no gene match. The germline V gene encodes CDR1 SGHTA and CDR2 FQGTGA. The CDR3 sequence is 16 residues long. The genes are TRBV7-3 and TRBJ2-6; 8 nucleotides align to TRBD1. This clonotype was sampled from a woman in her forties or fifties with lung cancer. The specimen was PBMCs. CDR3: CASSLGTGSGANVLTF. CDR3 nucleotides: TGTGCCAGCAGCTTAGGGACAGGCTCTGGGGCCAACGTCCTGACTTTC.